Listed below are T cell receptor beta chains from one sample, sequenced in a study of blood T cell repertoires in COVID-19. Method: immunoSEQ multiplex PCR; TCRdb's copy keeps in-frame clones and lacks some. The table records about 370,000 clones, roughly 89% of them present only once. The sequenced material came from PBMCs or T cells enriched from blood (not recorded which). The receptors were gathered from a woman in her thirties who had recovered from COVID-19. Both conserved end residues are part of each CDR3. A D gene is named only where the DNA matches it firmly. Size is omitted from some rows. Given values are once, few, many or a class for expanded clones.

abundance	v_gene	j_gene	d_gene	CDR3nt	CDR3aa
NA	TRBV5-1	TRBJ2-3	TRBD2	TGCGCCAGCGGACTAGCTCGGGTGCCAGATACGCAGTATTTT	CASGLARVPDTQYF
NA	TRBV27	TRBJ2-7	TRBD2	TGTGCCAGCAGGAGTCAGAAAGCGGGGAGATTCTCAGAGCAGTACTTC	CASRSQKAGRFSEQYF
NA	TRBV19	TRBJ1-2	NA	TGTGCCAGTAGTCCTTCGGGAGGGGGAAACTATGGCTACACCTTC	CASSPSGGGNYGYTF
NA	TRBV7-8	TRBJ2-3	NA	TGTGCCAGCAGCTCCCTGCGGGTTAGCACAGATACGCAGTATTTT	CASSSLRVSTDTQYF
many	TRBV28	TRBJ2-7	NA	TGTGCCAGCAGTTGGATCCCCCGCCAGGGCCTTTACGAGCAGTACTTC	CASSWIPRQGLYEQYF
NA	TRBV10-3	TRBJ1-2	NA	TGTGCCATCAGTGAATGGGAAGGGAGGGATGGCTACACCTTC	CAISEWEGRDGYTF
NA	TRBV10-3	TRBJ2-7	TRBD1	TGTGCCATCAGCCGCCGGGACAGGGAGCCCTCGGGGTCCTACGAGCAGTACTTC	CAISRRDREPSGSYEQYF
NA	TRBV7-9	TRBJ1-3	TRBD1	TGTGCCAGCAGCCAGCGGGACAGGAACATAAGAAACACCATATATTTT	CASSQRDRNIRNTIYF
NA	TRBV7-3	TRBJ2-5	TRBD2	TGTGCCAGCAGCTTAGTCCTTGGACTAGCGGAAAAAGAGACCCAGTACTTC	CASSLVLGLAEKETQYF
NA	TRBV14	TRBJ2-1	TRBD2	TGTGCCAGCAGCCAAGAAACGGGGCGGCGGGAGGGAACAGACAATGAGCAGTTCTTC	CASSQETGRREGTDNEQFF
few	TRBV19	TRBJ2-7	NA	TGTGCCAGTAGTCCGCAGGGAGGCTACTACGAGCAGTACTTC	CASSPQGGYYEQYF
NA	TRBV5-6	TRBJ1-5	NA	TGTGCCAGCAGCTTAGGACTTGGTAGCAATCAGCCCCAGCATTTT	CASSLGLGSNQPQHF
NA	TRBV2	TRBJ2-3	TRBD2	TGTGCCAGCAGTGACGGCCTAGCGGGGGGCGATACGCAGTATTTT	CASSDGLAGGDTQYF
NA	TRBV5-1	TRBJ1-4	TRBD1	TGCGCCAGCAGCCCCCTCCGGACAGGATATAATGAAAAACTGTTTTTT	CASSPLRTGYNEKLFF
few	TRBV29-1	TRBJ1-2	NA	TGCAGCGTTGTTGGTGCAGGGGATGGCTACACCTTC	CSVVGAGDGYTF
NA	TRBV25-1	TRBJ1-1	TRBD1	TGTGCCAGCGCAAAAACAGGGGGCAACACTGAAGCTTTCTTT	CASAKTGGNTEAFF
once	TRBV19	TRBJ2-1	NA	TGTGCCAGTGTTACAGGGTACAATGAGCAGTTCTTC	CASVTGYNEQFF
NA	TRBV7-9	TRBJ2-7	NA	TGTGCCAGCAGCCCCGATCTCTGGGGCGTTTACGAGCAGTACTTC	CASSPDLWGVYEQYF